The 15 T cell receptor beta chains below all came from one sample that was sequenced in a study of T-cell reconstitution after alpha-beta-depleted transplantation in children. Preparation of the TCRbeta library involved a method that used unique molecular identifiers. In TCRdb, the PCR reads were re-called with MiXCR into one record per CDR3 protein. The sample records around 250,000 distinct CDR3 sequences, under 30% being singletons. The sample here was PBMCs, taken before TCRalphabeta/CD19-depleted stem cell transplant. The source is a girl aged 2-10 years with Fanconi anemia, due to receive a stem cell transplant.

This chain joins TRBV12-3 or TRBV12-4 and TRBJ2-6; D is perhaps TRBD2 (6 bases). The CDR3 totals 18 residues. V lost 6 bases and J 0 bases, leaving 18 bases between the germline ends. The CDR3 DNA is TGTGCCAGCAGCCCTTTCGGGGGAAGAACCTCTGGGGCCAACGTCCTGACTTTC. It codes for CASSPFGGRTSGANVLTF.

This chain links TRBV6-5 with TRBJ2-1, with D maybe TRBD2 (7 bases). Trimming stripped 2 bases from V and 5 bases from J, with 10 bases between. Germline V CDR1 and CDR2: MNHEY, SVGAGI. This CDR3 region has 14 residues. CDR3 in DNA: TGTGCCAGCAGTTACACAGGGACTAACAATGAGCAGTTCTTC. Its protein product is CASSYTGTNNEQFF.

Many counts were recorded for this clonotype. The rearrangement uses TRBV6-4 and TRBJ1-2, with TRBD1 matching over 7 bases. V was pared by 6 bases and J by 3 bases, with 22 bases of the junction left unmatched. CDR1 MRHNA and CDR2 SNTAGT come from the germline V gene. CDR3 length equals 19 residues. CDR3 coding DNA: TGTGCCAGCAGATCTCACCCCATTCGACAGGGAGTCAACGACTATGGCTACACCTTC. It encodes CASRSHPIRQGVNDYGYTF.

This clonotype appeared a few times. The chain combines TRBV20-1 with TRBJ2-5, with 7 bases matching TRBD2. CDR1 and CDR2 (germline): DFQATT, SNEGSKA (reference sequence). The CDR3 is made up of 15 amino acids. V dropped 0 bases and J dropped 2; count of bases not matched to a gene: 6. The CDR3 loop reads CSARDLGRGQETQYF. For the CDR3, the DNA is TGCAGTGCTAGAGATCTGGGGCGGGGGCAAGAGACCCAGTACTTC.

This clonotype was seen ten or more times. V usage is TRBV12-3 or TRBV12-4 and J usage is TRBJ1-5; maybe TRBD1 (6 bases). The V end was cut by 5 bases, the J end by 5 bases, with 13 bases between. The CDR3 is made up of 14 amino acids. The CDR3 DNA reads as TGTGCCAGCAGTAGCAGGGGAGGAGATCAGCCCCAGCATTTT. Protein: CASSSRGGDQPQHF.

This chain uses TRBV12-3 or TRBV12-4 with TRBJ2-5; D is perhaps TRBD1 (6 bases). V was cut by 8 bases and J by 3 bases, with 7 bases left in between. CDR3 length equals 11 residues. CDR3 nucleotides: TGTGCCAGCGCAGGGGAAGAGACCCAGTACTTC. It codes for CASAGEETQYF.

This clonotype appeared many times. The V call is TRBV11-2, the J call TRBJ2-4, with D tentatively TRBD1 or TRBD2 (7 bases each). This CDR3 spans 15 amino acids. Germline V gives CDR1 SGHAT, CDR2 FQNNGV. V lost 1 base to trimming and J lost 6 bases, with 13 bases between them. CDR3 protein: CASSLAGGALNIQYF. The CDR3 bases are TGTGCCAGCAGCTTAGCAGGGGGGGCCTTAAACATTCAGTACTTC.

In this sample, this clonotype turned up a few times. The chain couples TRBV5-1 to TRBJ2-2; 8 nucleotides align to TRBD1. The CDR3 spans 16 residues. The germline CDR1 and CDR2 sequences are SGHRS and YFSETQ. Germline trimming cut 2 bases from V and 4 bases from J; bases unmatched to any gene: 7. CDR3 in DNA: TGCGCCAGCAGCTTCAGGGGGCAAGGAAGCACCGGGGAGCTGTTTTTT. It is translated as CASSFRGQGSTGELFF. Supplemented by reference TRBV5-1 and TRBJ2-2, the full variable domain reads KAGVTQTPRYLIKTRGQQVTLSCSPISGHRSVSWYQQTPGQGLQFLFEYFSETQRNKGNFPGRFSGRQFSNSRSEMNVSTLELGDSALYLCASSFRGQGSTGELFFGEGSRLTVL.

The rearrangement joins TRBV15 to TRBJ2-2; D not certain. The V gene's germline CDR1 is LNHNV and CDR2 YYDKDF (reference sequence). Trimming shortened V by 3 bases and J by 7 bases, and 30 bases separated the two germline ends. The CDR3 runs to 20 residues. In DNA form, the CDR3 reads TGTGCCACCAGCAGGCTAAGACCCCAGGCCCTTCTAGTTAAGGGCGGGGAGCTGTTTTTT. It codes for CATSRLRPQALLVKGGELFF.

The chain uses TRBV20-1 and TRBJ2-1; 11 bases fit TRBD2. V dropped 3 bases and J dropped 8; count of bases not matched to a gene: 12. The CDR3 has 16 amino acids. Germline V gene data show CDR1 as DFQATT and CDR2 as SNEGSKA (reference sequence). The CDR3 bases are TGCAGTGCTAGCAAAATAGCGGGAGGGCTCCACCATGAGCAGTTCTTC. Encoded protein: CSASKIAGGLHHEQFF.

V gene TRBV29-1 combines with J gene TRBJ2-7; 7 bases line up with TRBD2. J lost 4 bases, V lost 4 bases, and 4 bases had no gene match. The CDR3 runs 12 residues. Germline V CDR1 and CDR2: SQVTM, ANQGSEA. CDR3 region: CSVAGLFYEQYF. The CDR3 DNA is TGCAGCGTTGCGGGACTATTTTACGAGCAGTACTTC.

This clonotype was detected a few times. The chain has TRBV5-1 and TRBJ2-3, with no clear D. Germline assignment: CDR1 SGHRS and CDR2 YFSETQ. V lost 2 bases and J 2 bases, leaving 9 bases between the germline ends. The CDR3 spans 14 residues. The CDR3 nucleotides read TGCGCCAGCAGCTTCAGCAAACCCACAGATACGCAGTATTTT. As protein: CASSFSKPTDTQYF. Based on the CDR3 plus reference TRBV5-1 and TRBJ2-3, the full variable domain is KAGVTQTPRYLIKTRGQQVTLSCSPISGHRSVSWYQQTPGQGLQFLFEYFSETQRNKGNFPGRFSGRQFSNSRSEMNVSTLELGDSALYLCASSFSKPTDTQYFGPGTRLTVL.

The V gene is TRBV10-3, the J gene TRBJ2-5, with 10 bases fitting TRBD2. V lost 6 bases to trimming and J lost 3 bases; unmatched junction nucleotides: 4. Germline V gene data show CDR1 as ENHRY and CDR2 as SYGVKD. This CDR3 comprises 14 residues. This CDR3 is CAIRGTSEEETQYF. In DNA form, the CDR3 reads TGTGCCATCAGGGGGACTAGCGAGGAAGAGACCCAGTACTTC.

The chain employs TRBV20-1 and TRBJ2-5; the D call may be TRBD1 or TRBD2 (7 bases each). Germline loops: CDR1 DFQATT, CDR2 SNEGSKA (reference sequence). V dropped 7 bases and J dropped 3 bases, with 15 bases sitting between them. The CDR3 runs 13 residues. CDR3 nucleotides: TGCAGTGGTCCGGCAGGGGGGGAAGAGACCCAGTACTTC. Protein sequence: CSGPAGGEETQYF.

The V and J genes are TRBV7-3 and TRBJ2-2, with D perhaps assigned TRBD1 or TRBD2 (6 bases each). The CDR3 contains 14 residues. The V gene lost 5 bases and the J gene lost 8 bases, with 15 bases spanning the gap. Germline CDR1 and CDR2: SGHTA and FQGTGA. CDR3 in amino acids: CASSPQGGPGELFF. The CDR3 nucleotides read TGTGCCAGCAGCCCCCAAGGGGGGCCGGGGGAGCTGTTTTTT.